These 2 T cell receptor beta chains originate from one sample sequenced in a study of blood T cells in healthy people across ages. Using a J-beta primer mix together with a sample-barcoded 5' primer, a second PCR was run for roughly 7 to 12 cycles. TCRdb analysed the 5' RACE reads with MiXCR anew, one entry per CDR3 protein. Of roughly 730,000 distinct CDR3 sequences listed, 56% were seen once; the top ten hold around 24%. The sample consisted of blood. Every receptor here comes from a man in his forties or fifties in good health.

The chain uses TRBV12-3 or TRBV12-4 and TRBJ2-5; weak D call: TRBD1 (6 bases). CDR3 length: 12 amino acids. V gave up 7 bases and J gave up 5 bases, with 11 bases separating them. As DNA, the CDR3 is TGTGCCAGCATGGATGACAGGGAGACCCAGTACTTC. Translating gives CASMDDRETQYF.

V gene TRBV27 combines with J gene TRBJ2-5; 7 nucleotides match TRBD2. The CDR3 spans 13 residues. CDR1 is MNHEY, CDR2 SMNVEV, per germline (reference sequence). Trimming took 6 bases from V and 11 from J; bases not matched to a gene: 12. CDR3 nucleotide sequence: TGTGCCAGCAGCCAGCCGGGACTAAAAGTGCAGTACTTC. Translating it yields CASSQPGLKVQYF.